This T cell receptor (beta chain) was sequenced for a study of shared clonotypes between healthy human individuals. Points on this clone: The antigen is unknown.

Terminally differentiated effector memory CD45RA+ cells were excluded by CCR7 positive selection of CD45RO-negative cells. Germline lookup yields CDR1 MDHEN and CDR2 SYDVKM. The length of the CDR3 is 12 residues. With 8 bases removed from V and 6 bases from J, the gap between germline ends came to 13 bases. Study results and limitations: Relative to memory subsets, naive subsets generally showed larger estimated richness. Limitation of the genetic and exposure-history diversity represented came from the few donors.

The repertoire was sequenced with immunoSEQ multiplex PCR; TCRdb's copy has only in-frame clones and lacks some. The data hold approximately 2,000,000 clones, with 80% to 95% observed a single time. The source material was naive CD8+ T cells from PBMCs. The receptor's source is a man aged 18 to 35 in good health. Some clones in this sample may be carry-over from other donors' samples. This chain joins TRBV28 and TRBJ1-1; D not resolved. CDR3 in amino acids: CASLEGGPEAFF. The DNA for the CDR3 is TGTGCCAGCTTGGAGGGTGGGCCTGAAGCTTTCTTT.